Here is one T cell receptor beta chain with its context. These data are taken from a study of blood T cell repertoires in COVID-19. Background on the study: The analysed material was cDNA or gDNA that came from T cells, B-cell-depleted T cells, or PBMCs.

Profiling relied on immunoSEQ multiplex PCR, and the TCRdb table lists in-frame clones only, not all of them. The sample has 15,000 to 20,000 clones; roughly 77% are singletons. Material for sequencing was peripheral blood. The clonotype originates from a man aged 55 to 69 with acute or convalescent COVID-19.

CDR3 loop: CASSSIDTEAFF. The CDR3 DNA reads TGTGCCAGCAGCTCCATAGACACTGAAGCTTTCTTT. The genes are TRBV7-9 and TRBJ1-1, with D unresolved. This CDR3 is 12 amino acids long. Trimming removed 4 bases at V and 3 bases at J, with 6 bases between. Germline CDR1 is SEHNR and CDR2 is FQNEAQ (reference sequence).